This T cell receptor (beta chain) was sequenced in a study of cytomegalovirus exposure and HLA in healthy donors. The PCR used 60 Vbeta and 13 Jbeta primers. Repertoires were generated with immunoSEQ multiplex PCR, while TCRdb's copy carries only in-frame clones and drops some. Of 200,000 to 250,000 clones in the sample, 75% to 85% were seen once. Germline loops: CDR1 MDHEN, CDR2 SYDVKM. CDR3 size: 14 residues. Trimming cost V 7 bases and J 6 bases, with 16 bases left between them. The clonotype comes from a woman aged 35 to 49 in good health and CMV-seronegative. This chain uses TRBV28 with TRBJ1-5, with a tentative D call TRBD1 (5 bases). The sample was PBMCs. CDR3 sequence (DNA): TGTGCCAGCACTACTAAGGGAACAGGTCAGCCCCAGCATTTT. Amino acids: CASTTKGTGQPQHF.